The clone carrying this T cell receptor beta chain was recorded many times. What it recognizes is unknown. This entry comes from a study of regulatory T cells in long-lasting Graves disease. There are 16 residues in the CDR3. Trimming shortened V by 0 bases and J by 2 bases, and 14 bases separated the two germline ends. Germline V gene sequence: CDR1 SGDLS, CDR2 YYNGEE. Sample time point: persistent/refractory GD, antithyroid drugs over 5 years with positive TRAb. After RNA was extracted from PBMCs, the TCR library was made from it. Roughly 8.6 milliliters of peripheral blood were drawn into EDTA tubes. Study-level findings and limits: Persistent disease preferred TRBV28, TRBJ1-2 and TRBJ2-5; new disease, TRBV20-1 and TRBJ2-1. For persistent Graves' patients, TCR diversity was lower than for newly diagnosed ones.

Arm-PCR of CDR3 regions and iRepertoire HTBI primers were the basis on which TCR beta libraries were built. As handled by the study authors: Samples revealed approximately 60 TRBV and roughly 15 TRBJ segments. TCRdb called the multiplex PCR reads again in MiXCR, with one record for every CDR3 protein. These V and J calls originate from TCRdb's pipeline instead of the authors' own analysis. The table shows some 470,000 distinct CDR3 sequences, with roughly 21% occurring only once. This specimen was peripheral blood mononuclear cells (PBMCs), taken when the disease was refractory, from a patient treated with antithyroid drugs. The clonotype originates from a female donor with Graves disease. The chain links TRBV9 to TRBJ2-5; no clear D. The CDR3 is CASSVEDGSLQETQYF. CDR3 nucleotides: TGTGCCAGCAGCGTAGAGGACGGCTCGCTTCAAGAGACCCAGTACTTC. Variable domain in full (rest from reference TRBV9 and TRBJ2-5): DSGVTQTPKHLITATGQRVTLRCSPRSGDLSVYWYQQSLDQGLQFLIQYYNGEERAKGNILERFSAQQFPDLHSELNLSSLELGDSALYFCASSVEDGSLQETQYFGPGTRLLVL.